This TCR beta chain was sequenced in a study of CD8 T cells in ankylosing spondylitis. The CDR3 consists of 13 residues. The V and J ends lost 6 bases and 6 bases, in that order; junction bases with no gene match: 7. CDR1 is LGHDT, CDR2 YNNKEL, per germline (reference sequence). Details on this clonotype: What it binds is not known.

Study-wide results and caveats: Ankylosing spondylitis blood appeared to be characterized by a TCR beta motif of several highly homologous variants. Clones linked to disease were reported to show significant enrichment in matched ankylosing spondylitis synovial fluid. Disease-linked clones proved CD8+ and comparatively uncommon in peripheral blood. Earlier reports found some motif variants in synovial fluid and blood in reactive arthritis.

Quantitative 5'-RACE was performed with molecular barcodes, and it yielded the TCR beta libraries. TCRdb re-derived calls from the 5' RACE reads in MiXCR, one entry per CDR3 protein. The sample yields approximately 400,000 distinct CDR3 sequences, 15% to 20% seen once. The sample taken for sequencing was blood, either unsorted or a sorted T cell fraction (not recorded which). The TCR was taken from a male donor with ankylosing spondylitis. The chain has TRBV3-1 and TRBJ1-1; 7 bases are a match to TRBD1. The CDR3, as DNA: TGTGCCAGCAGACAGGGGACGGGCTCTGAAGCTTTCTTT. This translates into CASRQGTGSEAFF.